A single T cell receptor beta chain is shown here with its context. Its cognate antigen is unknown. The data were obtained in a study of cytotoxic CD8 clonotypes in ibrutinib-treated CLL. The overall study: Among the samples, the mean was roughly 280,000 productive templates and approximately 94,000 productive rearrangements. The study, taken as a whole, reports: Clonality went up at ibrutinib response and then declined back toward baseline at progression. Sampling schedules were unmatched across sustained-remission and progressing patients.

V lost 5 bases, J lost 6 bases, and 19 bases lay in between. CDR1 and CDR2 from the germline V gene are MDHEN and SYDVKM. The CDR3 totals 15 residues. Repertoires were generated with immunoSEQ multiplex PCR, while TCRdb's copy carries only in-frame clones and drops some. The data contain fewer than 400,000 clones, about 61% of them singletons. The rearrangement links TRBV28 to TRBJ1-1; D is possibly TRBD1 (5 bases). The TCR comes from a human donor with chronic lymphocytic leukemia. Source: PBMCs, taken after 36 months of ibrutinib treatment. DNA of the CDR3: TGTGCCAGCAGTCCCAATCAGGGACGTCGGTCTGAAGCTTTCTTT. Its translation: CASSPNQGRRSEAFF.